This is a list of T cell receptor beta chains from one sample in a study of early T cells in non-severe SARS-CoV-2 infection. TCRdb called the 5' RACE reads again in MiXCR, with one record for every CDR3 protein. In the table there are under 35,000 distinct CDR3 sequences, about 4.2% of which are singletons. Sequencing was carried out using whole blood. These receptor sequences come from an adult who was a healthcare worker with PCR-confirmed SARS-CoV-2 infection or an uninfected control (not recorded which). Each CDR3 is given with its conserved first and last residue. The D gene is left open where the match is weak. For some rows the clone size is stated as once, few or many, or as a class when expanded; others skip it.

CDR3nt,CDR3aa,j_gene,len,abundance,v_gene,d_gene
TGCGCCAGCAGGGACATCAATGAGCAGTTCTTC,CASRDINEQFF,TRBJ2-1,11,many,TRBV5-1,NA
TGTGCCAGCAGCCGGACAGGGGGGACGTATGGCTACACCTTC,CASSRTGGTYGYTF,TRBJ1-2,14,NA,TRBV7-2,TRBD1
TGTGCCAGCAGCCGGACTAGCGGGGCACAAGATACGCAGTATTTT,CASSRTSGAQDTQYF,TRBJ2-3,15,many,TRBV7-2,TRBD2
TGTGCCAGCAGTGGGGCGGGGCCCAAGCCCCATGCTCAGTACTTC,CASSGAGPKPHAQYF,TRBJ2-4,15,few,TRBV2,NA
TGTGCCAGCAGCTTAGCTTCTAGCGGGGGTCGCTCGATGCGTACGCAGTATTTT,CASSLASSGGRSMRTQYF,TRBJ2-3,18,NA,TRBV7-8,TRBD2
TGTGCCAGCAGCTCCCTCACGGGGTCCTACAATGAGCAGTTCTTC,CASSSLTGSYNEQFF,TRBJ2-1,15,many,TRBV7-8,NA
TGTGCCAGCACAGGAGCTTTGGGTCTAGCGGGAGGGTTGAACACCGGGGAGCTGTTTTTT,CASTGALGLAGGLNTGELFF,TRBJ2-2,20,few,TRBV25-1,TRBD2
TGTGCCAGCAGCTTGGCGGGGGCGACCTCCTACAATGAGCAGTTCTTC,CASSLAGATSYNEQFF,TRBJ2-1,16,many,TRBV5-5,NA
TGTGCCAGCAGCTCCTGGGCCTTTACGGAGCCCCAGCATTTT,CASSSWAFTEPQHF,TRBJ1-5,14,many,TRBV7-9,NA
TGTGCCAGTAGTTCTAGGGCCCCCACGGCTATCTTGCCCCAGCATTTT,CASSSRAPTAILPQHF,TRBJ1-5,16,many,TRBV19,NA
TGTGCCAGCAGCTTCGGAACCAACCAAGAGACCCAGTACTTC,CASSFGTNQETQYF,TRBJ2-5,14,NA,TRBV7-6,NA
TGTGCCAGCAGCCTACAGGGTGGATTCACTGAAGCTTTCTTT,CASSLQGGFTEAFF,TRBJ1-1,14,many,TRBV11-2,NA
TGTGCCAGCAGCTTAATGGGTAGGGGCACTGAAGCTTTCTTT,CASSLMGRGTEAFF,TRBJ1-1,14,many,TRBV7-2,NA
TGTGCCAGTAGTTTTGACCCCCCATCCTACAATGAGCAGTTCTTC,CASSFDPPSYNEQFF,TRBJ2-1,15,many,TRBV19,NA
TGTGCCAGAAGCTTGTGGGACAGAAACCATCAGCCCCAGCATTTT,CARSLWDRNHQPQHF,TRBJ1-5,15,many,TRBV5-3,TRBD1
TGTGCCAGCAGTTCACGACTAGCGGGGGGCCTACAAGAGACCCAGTACTTC,CASSSRLAGGLQETQYF,TRBJ2-5,17,many,TRBV28,TRBD2
TGTGCCAGCAAGCGAAACACCATATATTTT,CASKRNTIYF,TRBJ1-3,10,many,TRBV28,NA
TGTGCCAGCAGCCGGACAGGGACCGGGGAGCTGTTTTTT,CASSRTGTGELFF,TRBJ2-2,13,many,TRBV5-5,TRBD1
TGTGCCAGCAGGGCCAACCGGGAGCAGTACTTC,CASRANREQYF,TRBJ2-7,11,NA,TRBV28,NA
TGTGCCAGCAGTCCCGGGACAGTATCCGGCTACACCTTC,CASSPGTVSGYTF,TRBJ1-2,13,many,TRBV7-2,TRBD1
TGTGCCAGCACATCTCTCAGCGGGGGCTTAGCCAAAAACATTCAGTACTTC,CASTSLSGGLAKNIQYF,TRBJ2-4,17,NA,TRBV6-5,TRBD2
TGTGCCAGCAGCTTAGTCACCGCGGGGCCGTATGGCTACACCTTC,CASSLVTAGPYGYTF,TRBJ1-2,15,many,TRBV11-2,NA
TGTGCCAGCAGTTCACGGGACAGGGCCATCGAGCAGTACTTC,CASSSRDRAIEQYF,TRBJ2-7,14,many,TRBV12-3/TRBV12-4,TRBD1
TGTGCCAGCAGTAAGGACAGCATAAATGAGCAGTTCTTC,CASSKDSINEQFF,TRBJ2-1,13,many,TRBV6-1,NA
TGTGCCAGCAGCTTCGGGACTGGCTCCTACAATGAGCAGTTCTTC,CASSFGTGSYNEQFF,TRBJ2-1,15,many,TRBV11-2,NA
TGTGCCAGCAGCTTAGTGACTAGCGGCAAAAACATTCAGTACTTC,CASSLVTSGKNIQYF,TRBJ2-4,15,few,TRBV13,TRBD2
TGCGCCAGCAGTGACCCAGGGGGGCTCCCAGAGACCCAGTACTTC,CASSDPGGLPETQYF,TRBJ2-5,15,many,TRBV10-1,NA
TGTGCCACCAGTGATTCGGTAGCTAGCGGGGAGCTGTTTTTT,CATSDSVASGELFF,TRBJ2-2,14,many,TRBV24-1,NA
TGTGCCAGCAGTCCCCGGGGGCCAGATACGCAGTATTTT,CASSPRGPDTQYF,TRBJ2-3,13,many,TRBV7-9,NA
TGTGCCAGCAGCCTCGGGACCAAAGCTTTCTTT,CASSLGTKAFF,TRBJ1-1,11,many,TRBV12-3/TRBV12-4,NA
TGTGCCAGCAGTTCAGTCACCCGAGGCTACGAGCAGTACTTC,CASSSVTRGYEQYF,TRBJ2-7,14,many,TRBV27,NA
TGTGCCAGCAGTCTCCGGACCCGCTACGAGCAGTACTTC,CASSLRTRYEQYF,TRBJ2-7,13,many,TRBV12-3/TRBV12-4,NA
TGTGCCAGCAGCCACGGTGCGGGAGTAGAGACCCAGTACTTC,CASSHGAGVETQYF,TRBJ2-5,14,many,TRBV4-2,TRBD2
TGCGCCAGCAGCTTGCAGGACAATCTGCAACGCGAGCAGTACTTC,CASSLQDNLQREQYF,TRBJ2-7,15,few,TRBV5-1,NA
TGTGCCACCAGCAGAGGACCGACTAATCAGCCCCAGCATTTT,CATSRGPTNQPQHF,TRBJ1-5,14,many,TRBV15,NA
TGCAGTGCTAGAGATTTAGAGCGTGGTGAGCAGTTCTTC,CSARDLERGEQFF,TRBJ2-1,13,few,TRBV20-1,NA
TGTGCCAGCAGCCCTAGTCCCTCCGGGACTAGCGGGGGGGCCGGGTCCTACAATGAGCAGTTCTTC,CASSPSPSGTSGGAGSYNEQFF,TRBJ2-1,22,few,TRBV7-9,TRBD2
TGCGCCAGCAGCCCGGGACTAGCAGGCTCCTACGAGCAGTACTTC,CASSPGLAGSYEQYF,TRBJ2-7,15,many,TRBV5-1,TRBD2
TGTGCCAGCAGCGCAGAGAAAGAGACCCAGTACTTC,CASSAEKETQYF,TRBJ2-5,12,many,TRBV7-2,NA
TGCAGTGCTAGGAACAGGAGCACAGATACGCAGTATTTT,CSARNRSTDTQYF,TRBJ2-3,13,many,TRBV20-1,NA
TGCGCCAGTAAAACCGGGACAGGGTATCACGGGGAGCTGTTTTTT,CASKTGTGYHGELFF,TRBJ2-2,15,many,TRBV10-2,TRBD1
TGTGCCACCAGTGATTCTGGAGGGGATTATCAGCCCCAGCATTTT,CATSDSGGDYQPQHF,TRBJ1-5,15,many,TRBV24-1,NA
TGCGCCAGCAGTTTAGGCTCGACTGAAGCTTTCTTT,CASSLGSTEAFF,TRBJ1-1,12,many,TRBV10-1,NA
TGCAGCGCCCTCCGACAGGGGGCTAGCACCGGGGAGCTGTTTTTT,CSALRQGASTGELFF,TRBJ2-2,15,NA,TRBV29-1,TRBD1
TGTGCCTGGAGTGTAAGCCTCGGACAGTGGAACCGCGAAAAACTGTTTTTT,CAWSVSLGQWNREKLFF,TRBJ1-4,17,medium-sized,TRBV30,NA
TGCAGCGTCGACGGGGACACCAGGGAGACCCAGTACTTC,CSVDGDTRETQYF,TRBJ2-5,13,few,TRBV29-1,NA
TGTGCCAGCAGCGGCGTCATGAACACTGAAGCTTTCTTT,CASSGVMNTEAFF,TRBJ1-1,13,few,TRBV11-2,NA
TGTGCCAGCAGTCTGGGGTACGAGCAGTACTTC,CASSLGYEQYF,TRBJ2-7,11,many,TRBV28,NA
TGTGCCAGCAGCCAAGCAATGTCTAGCGGACACAATGAGCAGTTCTTC,CASSQAMSSGHNEQFF,TRBJ2-1,16,medium-sized,TRBV4-2,TRBD2
TGTGCCAGCTCACCAGAGGCGGTGACTAATTCACCCCTCCACTTT,CASSPEAVTNSPLHF,TRBJ1-6,15,many,TRBV18,NA
TGCAGCGCCTCGACAGGTTTGGGCACAGATACGCAGTATTTT,CSASTGLGTDTQYF,TRBJ2-3,14,NA,TRBV29-1,NA
TGTGCCAGCAGTGACATAGAAAAGGGGGAGACCCAGTACTTC,CASSDIEKGETQYF,TRBJ2-5,14,many,TRBV6-4,NA
TGTGCCAGCAGTGAGCAGGGAGGGAGTTCACCCCTCCACTTT,CASSEQGGSSPLHF,TRBJ1-6,14,NA,TRBV6-4,NA
TGTGCCAGCAGGATCTTTAATTCACCCCTCCACTTT,CASRIFNSPLHF,TRBJ1-6,12,few,TRBV12-3/TRBV12-4,NA
TGTGCCAGCAGACCCGACTCGGGGAAGATTGCCGGGGAGCTGTTTTTT,CASRPDSGKIAGELFF,TRBJ2-2,16,NA,TRBV28,NA